This is a list of T cell receptor beta chains from one sample in a study of blood T cell repertoires in COVID-19. The method was immunoSEQ multiplex PCR; TCRdb's version includes in-frame clones alone and lacks a portion of them. Seen here are roughly 290,000 clones, over 75% observed once, and the top ten hold roughly 0.87%. The sequenced sample was peripheral blood. Receptors originate from a human donor with COVID-19, enrolled during active disease. The donor label of this sample is uncertain. The CDR3 runs from the conserved cysteine through the conserved F or W. A D gene is named only where the DNA matches it firmly.

D: TRBD1
V: TRBV19
J: TRBJ1-5
DNA: TGTGCCAGTATTAAAGGACAGGGTCGCAATCAGCCCCAGCATTTT
CDR3: CASIKGQGRNQPQHF

D: TRBD2
V: TRBV7-3
J: TRBJ2-1
DNA: TGTGCCAGCAGCTTAACTAGCGGGTCCTGGGATGAGCAGTTCTTC
CDR3: CASSLTSGSWDEQFF

D: .
V: TRBV12-5
J: TRBJ1-4
DNA: TGTGCTAGTGCCCTTGGAATACAGGGTAATGAAAAACTGTTTTTT
CDR3: CASALGIQGNEKLFF

D: .
V: TRBV28
J: TRBJ1-2
DNA: TGTGCCAGCAGTTTAACAGGGCGTCCGGGAGGCTACACCTTC
CDR3: CASSLTGRPGGYTF

D: TRBD1
V: TRBV3-1/TRBV3-2
J: TRBJ2-1
DNA: TGTGCCAGCAGCCTCGGACAGGCGGACTACAATGAGCAGTTCTTC
CDR3: CASSLGQADYNEQFF

D: .
V: TRBV18
J: TRBJ1-1
DNA: TGTGCCAGCCTCGTCGGGGGGAACACTGAAGCTTTCTTT
CDR3: CASLVGGNTEAFF

D: .
V: TRBV29-1
J: TRBJ1-4
DNA: TGCAGCGGTGCCATTGGCCAGGGGCCCAATGAAAAACTGTTTTTT
CDR3: CSGAIGQGPNEKLFF

D: .
V: TRBV6-5
J: TRBJ1-6
DNA: TGTGCCAGCAGTTACACCAGGGTTGGATCACCCCTCCACTTT
CDR3: CASSYTRVGSPLHF

D: TRBD1
V: TRBV19
J: TRBJ1-5
DNA: TGTGCCAGTATGGGCAGGGGGACAGGAGGTACTATTCAGCCCCAGCATTTT
CDR3: CASMGRGTGGTIQPQHF

D: TRBD1
V: TRBV5-1
J: TRBJ2-1
DNA: TGCGCCAGCAGCCTCGGGACAGGGGGCAATGAGCAGTTCTTC
CDR3: CASSLGTGGNEQFF

D: TRBD1
V: TRBV7-2
J: TRBJ1-5
DNA: TGTGCCAGCAGCTTTACAGGGGATAGCAATCAGCCCCAGCATTTT
CDR3: CASSFTGDSNQPQHF

D: TRBD1
V: TRBV5-8
J: TRBJ2-3
DNA: TGTGCCAGCAGCCCGGACAGGGCCACAGATACGCAGTATTTT
CDR3: CASSPDRATDTQYF

D: .
V: TRBV19
J: TRBJ2-3
DNA: TGTGCCAGTAGTCTCGGGTCCAGGGGTTACGATACGCAGTATTTT
CDR3: CASSLGSRGYDTQYF

D: .
V: TRBV12-3/TRBV12-4
J: TRBJ1-2
DNA: TGTGCCAGCAGTTTCGGGGGGGACTATGGCTACACCTTC
CDR3: CASSFGGDYGYTF